This record looks at one T cell receptor (beta chain) sequence and its context. The antigen is undetermined. This sample was taken from a study of Ad26.COV2.S vaccination and SARS-CoV-2 variants. For the study at large: COV1001, an Ad26.COV2.S trial, supplied this vaccine-arm donor.

Broader study findings: Analyses of TCR breadth and depth may have underestimated total T cell responses. People who got the vaccine had more spike-specific TCR breadth than people who got placebo.

Only in-frame clones appear in the TCRdb table, and some are missing; sequencing was by immunoSEQ multiplex PCR. In the table there are roughly 350,000 clones, 75% to 90% of which are singletons. The V end was cut by 6 bases, the J end by 1 base, with 9 bases between. Germline CDR1 MDHEN, CDR2 SYDVKM. The length of the CDR3 is 14 residues. The sample's treatment: around 19 received Ad26.COV2.S at low or high dose, single or two shots; 5 received placebo; per-sample allocation not given. The investigators took samples on day 63 after the first vaccine or placebo injection. It was an adult aged 18-55 years in Boston who was the donor.

The J gene is TRBJ2-2, the V gene TRBV28; tentatively, D is TRBD1 (6 bases). The clonotype originates from a person aged 18-65 years who received the Ad26.COV2.S COVID-19 vaccine or a placebo. Sample: peripheral blood, taken in a trial of Ad26.COV2.S vaccine versus placebo. Here the CDR3 reads CASRRGQNTGELFF. CDR3 bases: TGTGCCAGCAGGAGGGGACAGAACACCGGGGAGCTGTTTTTT.